This T cell receptor beta chain is from a study of control samples from healthy donors and cancer patients. Assay: immunoSEQ multiplex PCR; the TCRdb copy retains only in-frame clones and omits some. The sample comprises 78,000 or so clones, around nine tenths of which are singletons, and 5.7% rests with the top ten. Sequenced input: blood. This sequence originates from a woman between 50 and 59 years old in good health.

Here the CDR3 reads CASSLAYEAFF. The DNA for the CDR3 is TGTGCCAGCAGCTTAGCCTATGAAGCTTTCTTT. The V call is TRBV7-9, the J call TRBJ1-1; D is unclear. The CDR3 has 11 residues. V was cut by 0 bases and J by 7 bases, with 3 bases left in between. CDR1 and CDR2 (germline): SEHNR, FQNEAQ (reference sequence).